Presented here are 26 T cell receptor beta chains from one specimen sequenced in a study of shared clonotypes between healthy human individuals. Method: immunoSEQ multiplex PCR; TCRdb's copy keeps in-frame clones and lacks some. The sample contains some 1.5 million clones, approximately 98% of which appear only once. Sequencing was carried out using naive CD4+ T cells sorted from blood. Subset in this sample: CD45RA+ positively selected. The receptor set was obtained from a man aged 25-40 years in good health.

The chain has TRBV4-3 and TRBJ2-1, with 8 nucleotides matching TRBD1. Germline V gene sequence: CDR1 LGHNA, CDR2 YSLEER. This CDR3 comprises 15 residues. V lost 0 bases to trimming and J lost 3 bases; unmatched junction nucleotides: 1. CDR3 bases: TGCGCCAGCAGCCAAGACGGACAGGGCTACAATGAGCAGTTCTTC. Translating gives CASSQDGQGYNEQFF.

The chain is built from TRBV10-1 and TRBJ2-7; maybe TRBD2 (6 bases). V was pared by 0 bases and J by 4 bases, with 13 bases between. The CDR3 loop spans 15 amino acids. Germline-derived CDR1 and CDR2 are WNHNN and SYGVQD (reference sequence). The CDR3 region is CASSESDGSRYEQYF. In DNA, the CDR3 is TGCGCCAGCAGTGAGTCCGACGGGAGTCGGTACGAGCAGTACTTC.

The chain couples TRBV28 to TRBJ2-7, with a weak D call TRBD1 (5 bases). Trimming cost V 2 bases and J 1 base, with 9 bases left between them. The V gene's germline CDR1 is MDHEN and CDR2 SYDVKM. This CDR3 contains 14 residues. The CDR3 bases are TGTGCCAGCAGTTTAGGTGCAGGGTCCTACGAGCAGTACTTC. Translating it yields CASSLGAGSYEQYF.

CDR3: CASSLLGEALFF. DNA of the CDR3: TGCGCCAGCAGCCTACTGGGGGAGGCTCTGTTCTTC. The chain recombines TRBV5-1 with TRBJ2-1, with a possible D match to TRBD2 (6 bases). This CDR3 is 12 amino acids long. V lost 4 bases and J lost 15, with 17 bases in between. Looked up from germline, CDR1 is SGHRS and CDR2 is YFSETQ.

The gene calls are TRBV25-1 and TRBJ1-1; TRBD1 might be the D (6 bases). Trimming took off 8 bases at V and 1 base at J, with 14 bases between the two ends. This CDR3 region has 14 residues. Per germline, CDR1 MGHDK and CDR2 SYGVNS. CDR3 amino acids: CASVEGGKNTEAFF. DNA for the CDR3: TGTGCCAGCGTCGAGGGGGGGAAGAACACTGAAGCTTTCTTT.

The CDR3 reads CASTHVGRDGEQYF. CDR3 bases: TGTGCCAGCACCCACGTAGGGCGGGATGGCGAGCAGTACTTC. The chain has TRBV5-6 and TRBJ2-7, with D possibly matching TRBD2 (6 bases). The CDR3 length is 14 residues. Trimming left V 6 bases short and J 6 bases short, with 19 bases between. Looked up from germline, CDR1 is SGHDT and CDR2 is YYEEEE.

The CDR3 here is CSVEWTRRDGYTF. The CDR3 DNA is TGCAGCGTTGAGTGGACGAGACGGGATGGCTACACCTTC. The chain recombines TRBV29-1 with TRBJ1-2; D remains unclear. CDR3 length: 13 amino acids. Germline V gene lookup returns CDR1 SQVTM and CDR2 ANQGSEA. V was pared by 3 bases and J by 6 bases, with 14 bases between. Full variable domain (rest looked up from reference TRBV29-1 and TRBJ1-2): SAVISQKPSRDICQRGTSLTIQCQVDSQVTMMFWYRQQPGQSLTLIATANQGSEATYESGFVIDKFPISRPNLTFSTLTVSNMSPEDSSIYLCSVEWTRRDGYTFGSGTRLTVV.

The CDR3 reads CAISESGTYGYTF. In DNA form, the CDR3 reads TGTGCCATCAGTGAGTCCGGAACTTATGGCTACACCTTC. This chain joins TRBV10-3 and TRBJ1-2; D is undetermined. This CDR3 is 13 amino acids long. The V gene's germline CDR1 is ENHRY and CDR2 SYGVKD. V was clipped by 0 bases and J by 5 bases, with 7 bases between them.

This chain joins TRBV7-2 and TRBJ2-1; TRBD1 agrees at 7 bases. With V trimmed by 5 bases and J by 4 bases, 5 bases remained unmatched. Germline V CDR1 and CDR2: SGHTA, FQGNSA. The CDR3 length is 14 residues. This CDR3 is CASSPGQDYNEQFF. In DNA form, the CDR3 reads TGTGCCAGCAGCCCCGGACAGGATTACAATGAGCAGTTCTTC. Looking up the rest from reference TRBV7-2 and TRBJ2-1 gives the full variable domain: GAGVSQSPSNKVTEKGKDVELRCDPISGHTALYWYRQSLGQGLEFLIYFQGNSAPDKSGLPSDRFSAERTGGSVSTLTIQRTQQEDSAVYLCASSPGQDYNEQFFGPGTRLTVL.

A single count supports this clone. This chain joins TRBV19 and TRBJ2-3; D gene unclear. Per germline, CDR1 LNHDA and CDR2 SQIVND (reference sequence). The V end lost 6 bases, the J end lost 4 bases, and 8 bases lay between the germline ends. The CDR3 has 12 residues. The CDR3 loop reads CASRSTADTQYF. In DNA form, the CDR3 reads TGTGCCAGTAGATCGACCGCAGATACGCAGTATTTT.

The chain carries TRBV2 and TRBJ2-7; weak D call: TRBD1 (5 bases). CDR1 is SNHLY, CDR2 FYNNEI, per germline. V lost 4 bases, J lost 2 bases, and 21 bases lay in between. The length of the CDR3 is 17 residues. The CDR3 DNA reads as TGTGCCAGCAGTGGCCTTACAGGCGATAACGGACCCTACGAGCAGTACTTC. It translates to CASSGLTGDNGPYEQYF.

For this clone: The same CDR3 can be traced to other DNA sequences in this sample. V usage is TRBV28 and J usage is TRBJ2-7; 7 nucleotides agree with TRBD1. This CDR3 region has 12 residues. The ends lost 8 bases at V and 3 bases at J; junction bases unmatched: 4. CDR1 is MDHEN and CDR2 is SYDVKM in the germline V gene. CDR3 in DNA: TGTGCCAGCCGACAGGGAAACTACGAGCAGTACTTC. Protein: CASRQGNYEQYF.

V usage is TRBV4-1 and J usage is TRBJ1-3, with D hard to call. This CDR3 comprises 15 residues. Trimming removed 1 base at V and 0 bases at J, with 7 bases between. The germline gives CDR1 MGHRA, CDR2 YSYEKL. The CDR3 here is CASSQVLSSGNTIYF. CDR3 bases: TGCGCCAGCAGCCAAGTATTGAGCTCTGGAAACACCATATATTTT.

V usage is TRBV7-9 and J usage is TRBJ2-5; the match to TRBD1 covers 9 bases. The CDR3 is 15 residues long. After removal of 5 bases from V and 1 base from J, the junction contained 5 bases not matched to a gene. Per germline, CDR1 SEHNR and CDR2 FQNEAQ (reference sequence). CDR3 sequence reads: CASSRGTGPQETQYF. CDR3 in DNA: TGTGCCAGCAGCCGCGGGACAGGGCCCCAAGAGACCCAGTACTTC.

The chain employs TRBV11-2 and TRBJ1-4, with D perhaps TRBD1 (5 bases). Germline V CDR1 and CDR2: SGHAT, FQNNGV. V dropped 3 bases and J dropped 8 bases, with 19 bases sitting between them. This CDR3 contains 16 residues. CDR3 residues: CASSLGWGGVEEKLFF. DNA for the CDR3: TGTGCCAGCAGCTTGGGGTGGGGAGGGGTAGAGGAAAAACTGTTTTTT.

The CDR3 bases are TGCGCCAGCACCCAGGGGCCGGGATCCGGGGAGCTGTTTTTT. It is translated as CASTQGPGSGELFF. V and J are TRBV5-1 and TRBJ2-2; perhaps TRBD1 as D (6 bases). The germline V and J ends were trimmed by 6 bases and 6 bases, with 15 bases remaining between them. From germline, CDR1 is SGHRS and CDR2 YFSETQ. This CDR3 has 14 residues.

The chain joins TRBV7-6 to TRBJ2-2; D possibly corresponds to TRBD1 (9 bases). Germline V lookup: CDR1 SGHVS, CDR2 FNYEAQ. The germline V and J ends were trimmed by 5 bases and 7 bases, with 32 bases remaining between them. The CDR3 spans 20 residues. The CDR3: CASSQNRGQEERERLGELFF. CDR3 sequence (DNA): TGTGCCAGCAGCCAAAACAGGGGGCAAGAGGAGCGGGAGAGACTCGGGGAGCTGTTTTTT.

This chain joins TRBV11-3 and TRBJ2-1, with D possibly matching TRBD2 (6 bases). Per germline, CDR1 SGHNT and CDR2 YENEEA. CDR3 size: 17 residues. The V end was cut by 0 bases, the J end by 6 bases, with 18 bases between. The CDR3 nucleotides read TGTGCCAGCAGCTTAGATACGGGACTTCCCCAGGGCAATGAGCAGTTCTTC. It yields the protein CASSLDTGLPQGNEQFF.

In this sample, this clone turned up once. V is TRBV28 and J is TRBJ2-1; D ambiguous. The CDR3 extends over 14 amino acids. Trimming took off 3 bases at V and 5 bases at J, with 11 bases between the two ends. Germline V lookup: CDR1 MDHEN, CDR2 SYDVKM. The CDR3 nucleotides are TGTGCCAGCAGTTTTTTACGAGGTAACAATGAGCAGTTCTTC. Its protein product is CASSFLRGNNEQFF.

The chain carries TRBV4-1 and TRBJ1-5; the match to TRBD1 covers 8 bases. CDR1 is MGHRA and CDR2 is YSYEKL in the germline V gene. The CDR3 covers 19 residues. V lost 2 bases and J lost 0; bases outside the gene matches: 12. CDR3: CASSQRGTGLGGSNQPQHF. Here the CDR3 DNA reads TGCGCCAGCAGCCAACGCGGGACAGGCCTTGGAGGTAGCAATCAGCCCCAGCATTTT.

V usage is TRBV28 and J usage is TRBJ2-7, with D uncertain. Trimming took off 2 bases at V and 3 bases at J, with 8 bases between the two ends. CDR3 length: 13 amino acids. Germline V lookup: CDR1 MDHEN, CDR2 SYDVKM. The DNA of the CDR3 is TGTGCCAGCAGTTTAAATTTGGGCTACGAGCAGTACTTC. Protein product: CASSLNLGYEQYF.

The chain carries TRBV19 and TRBJ2-4, with unresolved D. V was shortened by 6 bases and J by 10 bases, with 13 bases between the two germline ends. The V gene's germline CDR1 is LNHDA and CDR2 SQIVND (reference sequence). The CDR3 length is 12 residues. The CDR3 sequence: CASSVDGRIQYF. Written as DNA, the CDR3 is TGTGCCAGTAGCGTCGACGGCCGGATTCAGTACTTC.

The rearrangement links TRBV11-2 to TRBJ2-1, with TRBD2 as a possible D gene (5 bases). Germline-derived CDR1 and CDR2 are SGHAT and FQNNGV. The CDR3 sequence is 16 residues long. Trimming shortened V by 1 base and J by 4 bases, and 14 bases separated the two germline ends. The CDR3 nucleotides read TGTGCCAGCAGCTTAGTTTTCAGCGGAGGTTACAATGAGCAGTTCTTC. Encoded protein: CASSLVFSGGYNEQFF. The full variable domain, in which reference TRBV11-2 and TRBJ2-1 provide the parts outside the CDR3, is EAGVAQSPRYKIIEKRQSVAFWCNPISGHATLYWYQQILGQGPKLLIQFQNNGVVDDSQLPKDRFSAERLKGVDSTLKIQPAKLEDSAVYLCASSLVFSGGYNEQFFGPGTRLTVL.

The rearrangement joins TRBV2 to TRBJ1-5, with no clear D. V was pared by 1 base and J by 5 bases, with 9 bases between. Per germline, CDR1 SNHLY and CDR2 FYNNEI. The CDR3 has 14 amino acids. This CDR3 reads CASSEDRRYQPQHF. The CDR3 coding sequence is TGTGCCAGCAGTGAAGATCGACGGTATCAGCCCCAGCATTTT.

This chain links TRBV6-6 with TRBJ1-2; TRBD1 aligns across 12 bases. The germline V gene has CDR1 MNHNY and CDR2 SVGAGI (reference sequence). The CDR3 runs to 14 residues. With V trimmed by 6 bases and J by 6 bases, 5 bases remained unmatched. CDR3 bases: TGTGCCAGCAGGGGACAGGGGGCGATTAATGGCTACACCTTC. Its protein is CASRGQGAINGYTF.

The V gene is TRBV27, the J gene TRBJ1-2; tentative D call: TRBD1 (5 bases). V shed 4 bases and J shed 5 bases, with 11 bases lying between them. The CDR3 sequence is 13 residues long. Germline CDR1 is MNHEY and CDR2 is SMNVEV (reference sequence). CDR3 nucleotide sequence: TGTGCCAGCAGTTCCACGCGGGGGTATGGCTACACCTTC. Translating gives CASSSTRGYGYTF.